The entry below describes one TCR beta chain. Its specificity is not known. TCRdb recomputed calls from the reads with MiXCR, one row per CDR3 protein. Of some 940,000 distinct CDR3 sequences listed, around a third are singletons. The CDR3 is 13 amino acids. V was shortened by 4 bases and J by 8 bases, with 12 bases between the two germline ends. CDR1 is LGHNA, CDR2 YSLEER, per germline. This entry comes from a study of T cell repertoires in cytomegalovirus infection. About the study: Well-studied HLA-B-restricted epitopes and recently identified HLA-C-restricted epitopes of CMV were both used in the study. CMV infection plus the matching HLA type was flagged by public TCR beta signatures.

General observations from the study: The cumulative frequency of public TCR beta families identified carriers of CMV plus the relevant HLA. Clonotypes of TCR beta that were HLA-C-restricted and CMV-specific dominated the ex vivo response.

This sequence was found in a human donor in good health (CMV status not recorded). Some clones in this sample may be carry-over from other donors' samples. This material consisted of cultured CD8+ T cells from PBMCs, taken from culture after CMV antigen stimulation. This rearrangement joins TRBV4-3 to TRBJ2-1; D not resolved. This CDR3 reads CASSPVTGYEQFF. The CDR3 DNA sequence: TGCGCCAGCAGCCCAGTGACCGGGTATGAGCAGTTCTTC.